Listed below are T cell receptor beta chains from one sample, sequenced in a study of PD-1 blockade in classical Hodgkin lymphoma. Produced via immunoSEQ multiplex PCR; TCRdb's table is partial and in-frame only. The sample lists 25,000 to 30,000 clones; over 80% were seen once. The sample here was peripheral blood mononuclear cells (PBMCs), taken before the second cycle of nivolumab. The receptors shown here come from a human donor with classical Hodgkin lymphoma. Both conserved end residues are part of each CDR3. The D gene is left open where the match is weak. The listing skips clone size in some rows; elsewhere it reads once, few, many or a size class.

CASSFLGLAGGVTGELFF | TGTGCCAGCAGTTTCCTCGGACTAGCGGGAGGAGTGACCGGGGAGCTGTTTTTT | TRBJ2-2 | TRBD2 | TRBV27 | NA
CASSIGRGLKAFF | TGTGCCAGTAGTATAGGGCGGGGGCTTAAAGCTTTCTTT | TRBJ1-1 | NA | TRBV19 | NA
CATSSIGHDYNQPQHF | TGTGCCACCAGCAGCATTGGACATGACTACAATCAGCCCCAGCATTTT | TRBJ1-5 | NA | TRBV15 | few
CASSLGPGRLGYTF | TGTGCCAGCAGCTTAGGCCCCGGCAGGCTGGGCTACACCTTC | TRBJ1-2 | NA | TRBV13 | NA
CASSQDRPPGEKLFF | TGCGCCAGCAGCCAAGATCGACCGCCGGGAGAAAAACTGTTTTTT | TRBJ1-4 | NA | TRBV4-3 | NA
CASSHDRGYGYTF | TGTGCCAGCAGCCATGACAGGGGCTATGGCTACACCTTC | TRBJ1-2 | TRBD1 | TRBV7-6 | NA
CASSYEIMNTEAFF | TGTGCCAGCAGTTACGAAATCATGAACACTGAAGCTTTCTTT | TRBJ1-1 | NA | TRBV6-6 | NA
CASSRGGSYNEQFF | TGTGCCAGCAGCCGAGGGGGGTCTTACAATGAGCAGTTCTTC | TRBJ2-1 | NA | TRBV7-9 | NA
CASSADRSRVIEQYF | TGTGCCAGCAGCGCGGACAGAAGCAGGGTTATCGAGCAGTACTTC | TRBJ2-7 | NA | TRBV9 | NA
CASSETGGGNQPQHF | TGTGCCAGCAGTGAAACGGGGGGCGGAAATCAGCCCCAGCATTTT | TRBJ1-5 | NA | TRBV6-1 | NA
CASGFIAAALNEKLFF | TGTGCTAGTGGTTTTATCGCGGCAGCCTTAAATGAAAAACTGTTTTTT | TRBJ1-4 | NA | TRBV12-5 | NA
CASTLTGENTGELFF | TGTGCCAGTACCCTGACAGGGGAGAACACCGGGGAGCTGTTTTTT | TRBJ2-2 | TRBD1 | TRBV19 | NA
CASSSPVGMSSYEQYF | TGTGCCAGCAGTTCACCAGTGGGGATGAGCTCCTACGAGCAGTACTTC | TRBJ2-7 | NA | TRBV7-2 | NA
CAITQGADQPQHF | TGTGCCATCACGCAGGGGGCCGATCAGCCCCAGCATTTT | TRBJ1-5 | TRBD1 | TRBV10-3 | NA
CAISGTLENIQYF | TGTGCCATCAGTGGGACACTGGAAAACATTCAGTACTTC | TRBJ2-4 | NA | TRBV10-3 | NA
CASSLYGYGNQPQHF | TGTGCCAGCAGTTTATATGGTTATGGAAATCAGCCCCAGCATTTT | TRBJ1-5 | NA | TRBV28 | few
CASSLTRDNQETQYF | TGTGCCAGCAGTTTAACTAGGGACAACCAAGAGACCCAGTACTTC | TRBJ2-5 | NA | TRBV28 | NA
CASSYRGGKTF | TGTGCCAGCAGTTACCGAGGGGGTAAGACCTTC | TRBJ1-2 | NA | TRBV6-5 | NA
CASSPQGPYGYTF | TGTGCCAGCAGCCCTCAGGGACCCTATGGCTACACCTTC | TRBJ1-2 | NA | TRBV11-3 | NA
CASSSDRDAGNTIYF | TGCGCCAGCAGCTCTGACAGGGACGCTGGAAACACCATATATTTT | TRBJ1-3 | TRBD1 | TRBV4-1 | NA
CASSPRPTGELFF | TGTGCCAGCAGCCCGAGACCCACCGGGGAGCTGTTTTTT | TRBJ2-2 | NA | TRBV9 | NA
CASSKDGYTQYF | TGTGCCAGCAGTAAGGATGGCTATACGCAGTATTTT | TRBJ2-3 | NA | TRBV2 | NA
CASRSGVGADEAFF | TGTGCCAGCAGGTCGGGCGTGGGGGCGGATGAAGCTTTCTTT | TRBJ1-1 | NA | TRBV11-1 | NA
CASSRWGLADEQYF | TGCGCCAGCAGCAGATGGGGGCTAGCGGACGAGCAGTACTTC | TRBJ2-7 | NA | TRBV4-3 | few
CASSGTGPTNEKLFF | TGTGCCAGTAGTGGGACTGGACCAACTAATGAAAAACTGTTTTTT | TRBJ1-4 | NA | TRBV19 | NA
CASSCPPEREGCHEQYF | TGTGCCAGCAGCTGTCCCCCAGAGCGGGAGGGTTGCCACGAGCAGTACTTC | TRBJ2-7 | TRBD2 | TRBV7-2 | NA
CASKWGQNTEAFF | TGTGCCAGCAAATGGGGACAGAACACTGAAGCTTTCTTT | TRBJ1-1 | NA | TRBV7-8 | NA
CASSLGGAIGNEKLFF | TGCGCCAGCAGCTTGGGTGGGGCGATTGGTAATGAAAAACTGTTTTTT | TRBJ1-4 | NA | TRBV5-1 | NA
CAWTGSNTEAFF | TGTGCCTGGACTGGGTCGAACACTGAAGCTTTCTTT | TRBJ1-1 | NA | TRBV30 | NA
CASSSTDTQYF | TGTGCCAGCAGCTCCACAGATACGCAGTATTTT | TRBJ2-3 | NA | TRBV7-9 | NA
CASSQSGGISSTDTQYF | TGCGCCAGCAGCCAATCGGGGGGGATATCTAGCACAGATACGCAGTATTTT | TRBJ2-3 | TRBD2 | TRBV4-3 | NA
CASSLISLRKRDNEQFF | TGTGCCAGCAGCTTGATCAGCCTACGTAAAAGGGACAATGAGCAGTTCTTC | TRBJ2-1 | NA | TRBV5-5 | NA
CASSTTGTYGYTF | TGTGCCAGCAGCACGACAGGGACCTATGGCTACACCTTC | TRBJ1-2 | TRBD1 | TRBV11-1 | NA
CAISEGTGGSNTEAFF | TGTGCCATCAGTGAGGGGACAGGGGGCTCGAACACTGAAGCTTTCTTT | TRBJ1-1 | TRBD1 | TRBV10-3 | NA
CASSSREGGTYNEQFF | TGTGCCAGCAGCTCCCGGGAGGGAGGGACCTACAATGAGCAGTTCTTC | TRBJ2-1 | TRBD2 | TRBV7-2 | NA
CASSLGVTSTDTQYF | TGTGCCAGCAGTCTCGGGGTAACTAGCACAGATACGCAGTATTTT | TRBJ2-3 | NA | TRBV6-5 | few
CASSRTGQSYEQYF | TGCGCCAGCAGCCGTACGGGACAGAGCTACGAGCAGTACTTC | TRBJ2-7 | TRBD1 | TRBV4-1 | NA
CASSLLSRGYEQYF | TGTGCCAGCAGCTTATTGTCCAGGGGATACGAGCAGTACTTC | TRBJ2-7 | NA | TRBV7-9 | NA
CASSDWGDGHEQFF | TGTGCCAGCAGTGACTGGGGGGACGGGCATGAGCAGTTCTTC | TRBJ2-1 | NA | TRBV25-1 | NA
CASRENRGRQETQYF | TGTGCCAGCAGGGAGAACAGGGGGCGGCAAGAGACCCAGTACTTC | TRBJ2-5 | TRBD1 | TRBV6-1 | NA
CASSPTTGSKGETQYF | TGTGCCAGCAGCCCAACGACAGGGTCGAAGGGAGAGACCCAGTACTTC | TRBJ2-5 | TRBD1 | TRBV5-1 | NA
CASSEGYYDTYEQYF | TGTGCCAGCAGTGAAGGTTACTACGATACCTACGAGCAGTACTTC | TRBJ2-7 | NA | TRBV2 | NA
CASSKGRDGTEAFF | TGTGCCAGCAGCAAAGGAAGAGACGGAACTGAAGCTTTCTTT | TRBJ1-1 | NA | TRBV21-1 | NA
CASSSTGLNQPQHF | TGTGCCAGCAGCTCGACAGGGTTAAATCAGCCCCAGCATTTT | TRBJ1-5 | TRBD1 | TRBV5-6 | NA
CASSYGRGGRTEAFF | TGTGCCAGCAGTTACGGCCGGGGGGGGCGGACTGAAGCTTTCTTT | TRBJ1-1 | NA | TRBV6-6 | NA
CASSLTLDNTEAFF | TGTGCCAGCAGCTTAACGTTGGACAACACTGAAGCTTTCTTT | TRBJ1-1 | NA | TRBV7-3 | NA
CASRKSGGLSSTQYF | TGTGCCAGCAGAAAGAGTGGGGGTTTGTCGTCTACGCAGTATTTT | TRBJ2-3 | NA | TRBV7-2 | few